Described below is a single TCR beta chain sequence and its context. Method: immunoSEQ multiplex PCR; TCRdb's copy keeps in-frame clones and lacks some. The data contain some 61,000 clones, 80% to 90% of them singletons. Time point: baseline, week 1 (first vaccination visit). Treatment specified: pre-vaccination baseline after standard-of-care therapy. This specimen comes from a study of a mutant IDH1 vaccine in newly diagnosed glioma. For the study at large: The sex distribution of treated patients was about 62% male and about 38% female, with a mean age of 40.4 years. It was radiotherapy, temozolomide, or both that patients received previously, with most receiving both.

Germline V gene data show CDR1 as SGHRS and CDR2 as YFSETQ. The CDR3 length is 15 residues. Trimming left V 2 bases short and J 4 bases short, with 13 bases between. The chain carries TRBV5-1 and TRBJ1-5; the D gene is possibly TRBD1 (5 bases). Sequencing used PBMCs, obtained from a glioma patient treated with radiotherapy, temozolomide or both. The source is a man under 40 with glioma. This CDR3 reads CASSFSQGPNQPQHF. The CDR3 DNA reads TGCGCCAGCAGCTTCTCTCAGGGTCCTAATCAGCCCCAGCATTTT.